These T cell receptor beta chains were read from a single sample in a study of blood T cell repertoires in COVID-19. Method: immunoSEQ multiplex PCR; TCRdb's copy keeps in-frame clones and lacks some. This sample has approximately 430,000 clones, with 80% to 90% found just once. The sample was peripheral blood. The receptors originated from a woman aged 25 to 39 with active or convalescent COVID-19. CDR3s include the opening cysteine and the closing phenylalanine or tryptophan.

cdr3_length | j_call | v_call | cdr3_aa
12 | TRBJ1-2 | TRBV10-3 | CAISEDQFRYTF
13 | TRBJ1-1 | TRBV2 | CASRRDRGTEAFF
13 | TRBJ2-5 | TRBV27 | CASSLLAGETQYF
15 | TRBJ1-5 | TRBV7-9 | CASSLRQGSNQPQHF
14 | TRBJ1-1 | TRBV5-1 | CASSPWQGGTEAFF
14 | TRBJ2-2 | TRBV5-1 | CASSLFADTGELFF
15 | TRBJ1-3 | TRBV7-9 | CASSSTGDSGNTIYF
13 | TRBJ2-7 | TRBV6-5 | CASISADRYEQYF
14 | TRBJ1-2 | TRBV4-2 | CASSQSGTGDGYTF
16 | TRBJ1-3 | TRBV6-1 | CASSANIGDSGNTIYF
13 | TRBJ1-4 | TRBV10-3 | CAISELGSEKLFF
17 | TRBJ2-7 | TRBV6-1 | CASSEETPTSGAYEQYF